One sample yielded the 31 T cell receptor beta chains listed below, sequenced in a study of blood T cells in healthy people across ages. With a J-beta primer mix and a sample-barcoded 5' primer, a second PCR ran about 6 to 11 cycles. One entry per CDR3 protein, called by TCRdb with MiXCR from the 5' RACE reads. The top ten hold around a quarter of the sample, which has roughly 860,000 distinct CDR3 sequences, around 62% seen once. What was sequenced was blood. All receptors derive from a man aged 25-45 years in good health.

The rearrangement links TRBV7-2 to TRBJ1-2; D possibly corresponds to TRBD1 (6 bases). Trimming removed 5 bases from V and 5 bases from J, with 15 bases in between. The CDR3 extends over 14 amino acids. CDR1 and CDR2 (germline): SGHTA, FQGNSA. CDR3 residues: CASSAGDNLYGYTF. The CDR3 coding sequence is TGTGCCAGCAGCGCAGGGGACAACCTGTATGGCTACACCTTC. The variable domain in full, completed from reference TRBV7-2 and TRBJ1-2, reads GAGVSQSPSNKVTEKGKDVELRCDPISGHTALYWYRQSLGQGLEFLIYFQGNSAPDKSGLPSDRFSAERTGGSVSTLTIQRTQQEDSAVYLCASSAGDNLYGYTFGSGTRLTVV.

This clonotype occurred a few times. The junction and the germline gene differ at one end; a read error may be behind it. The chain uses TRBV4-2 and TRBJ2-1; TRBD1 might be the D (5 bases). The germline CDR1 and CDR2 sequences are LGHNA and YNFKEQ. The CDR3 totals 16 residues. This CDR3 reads CASRQEISMGLGEQFF. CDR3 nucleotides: TGTGCCAGCAGGCAAGAGATTAGTATGGGGCTTGGTGAGCAGTTCTTC.

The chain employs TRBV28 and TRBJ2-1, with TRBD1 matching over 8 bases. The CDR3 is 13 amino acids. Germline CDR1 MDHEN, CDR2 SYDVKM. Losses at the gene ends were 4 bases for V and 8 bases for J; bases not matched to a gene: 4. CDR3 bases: TGTGCCAGCAGTTCGGGACAGGCGGATGAGCAGTTCTTC. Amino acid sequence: CASSSGQADEQFF.

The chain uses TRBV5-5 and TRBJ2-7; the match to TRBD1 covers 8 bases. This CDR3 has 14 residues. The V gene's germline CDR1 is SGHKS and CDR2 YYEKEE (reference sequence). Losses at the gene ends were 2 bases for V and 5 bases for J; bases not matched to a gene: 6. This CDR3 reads CASSFGQGVDEQYF. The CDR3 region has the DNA TGTGCCAGCAGCTTTGGACAGGGTGTCGACGAGCAGTACTTC.

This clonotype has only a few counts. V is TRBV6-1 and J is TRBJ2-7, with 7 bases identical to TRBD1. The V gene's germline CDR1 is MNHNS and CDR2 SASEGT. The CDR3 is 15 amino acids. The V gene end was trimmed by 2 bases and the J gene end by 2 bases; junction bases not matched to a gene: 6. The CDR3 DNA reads TGTGCCAGCAGTGAACAGGGACAGTCCCCCTACGAGCAGTACTTC. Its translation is CASSEQGQSPYEQYF.

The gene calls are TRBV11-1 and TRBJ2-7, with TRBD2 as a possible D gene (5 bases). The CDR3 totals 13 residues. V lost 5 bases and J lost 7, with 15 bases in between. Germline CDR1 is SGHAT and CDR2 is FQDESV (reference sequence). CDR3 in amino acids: CASSPWRTGEQYF. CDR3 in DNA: TGTGCCAGCAGCCCCTGGCGGACGGGGGAGCAGTACTTC.

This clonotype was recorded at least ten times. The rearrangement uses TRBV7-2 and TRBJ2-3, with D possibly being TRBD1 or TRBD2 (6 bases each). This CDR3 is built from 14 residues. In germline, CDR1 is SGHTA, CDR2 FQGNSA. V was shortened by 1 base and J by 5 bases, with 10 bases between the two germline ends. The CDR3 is CASSLGGAIDTQYF. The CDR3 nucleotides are TGTGCCAGCAGCTTAGGGGGGGCAATAGATACGCAGTATTTT.

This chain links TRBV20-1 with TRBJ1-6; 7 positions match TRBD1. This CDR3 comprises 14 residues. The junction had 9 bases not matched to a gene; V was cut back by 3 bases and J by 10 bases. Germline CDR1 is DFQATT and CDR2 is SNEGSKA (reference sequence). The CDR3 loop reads CSARPGQTFSPLHF. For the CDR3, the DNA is TGCAGTGCTAGGCCGGGACAGACCTTCTCACCCCTCCACTTT.

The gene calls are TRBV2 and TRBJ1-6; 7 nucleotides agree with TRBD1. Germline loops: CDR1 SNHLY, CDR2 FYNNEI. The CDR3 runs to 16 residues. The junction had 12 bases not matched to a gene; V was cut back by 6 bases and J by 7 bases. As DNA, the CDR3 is TGTGCCAGCAGAGACAGGGAACTCCTTCTAAATTCACCCCTCCACTTT. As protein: CASRDRELLLNSPLHF.

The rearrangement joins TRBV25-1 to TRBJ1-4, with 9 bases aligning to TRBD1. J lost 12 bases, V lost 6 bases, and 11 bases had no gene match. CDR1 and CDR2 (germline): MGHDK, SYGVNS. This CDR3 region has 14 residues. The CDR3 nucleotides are TGTGCCAGCAGCCGGTCCCGGGACAGGGACCAACTGTTTTTT. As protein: CASSRSRDRDQLFF.

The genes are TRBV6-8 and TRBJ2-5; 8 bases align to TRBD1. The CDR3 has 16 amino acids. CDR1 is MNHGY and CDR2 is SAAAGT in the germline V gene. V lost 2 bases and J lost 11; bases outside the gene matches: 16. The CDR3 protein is CASSYQGQGQEFGQYF. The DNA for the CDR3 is TGTGCCAGCAGTTACCAAGGACAGGGACAGGAATTCGGGCAGTACTTC.

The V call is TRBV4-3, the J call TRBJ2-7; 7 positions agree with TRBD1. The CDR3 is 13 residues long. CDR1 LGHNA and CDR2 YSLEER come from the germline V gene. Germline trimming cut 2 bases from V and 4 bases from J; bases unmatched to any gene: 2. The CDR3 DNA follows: TGCGCCAGCAGCCAATACAGGGGATACGAGCAGTACTTC. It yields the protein CASSQYRGYEQYF.

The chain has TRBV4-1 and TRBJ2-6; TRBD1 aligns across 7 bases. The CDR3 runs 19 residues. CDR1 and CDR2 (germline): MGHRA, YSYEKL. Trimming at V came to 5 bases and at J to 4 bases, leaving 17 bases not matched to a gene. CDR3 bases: TGCGCCAGCAGCTTCGAGGCCCGTTCGACAGGGAACGGGGCCAACGTCCTGACTTTC. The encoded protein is CASSFEARSTGNGANVLTF.

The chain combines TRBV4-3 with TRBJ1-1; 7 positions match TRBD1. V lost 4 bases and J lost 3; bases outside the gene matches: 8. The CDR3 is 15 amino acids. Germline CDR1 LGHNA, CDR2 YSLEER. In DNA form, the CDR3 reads TGCGCCAGCAGCCGTGACAGGGCCGATTACACTGAAGCTTTCTTT. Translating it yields CASSRDRADYTEAFF.

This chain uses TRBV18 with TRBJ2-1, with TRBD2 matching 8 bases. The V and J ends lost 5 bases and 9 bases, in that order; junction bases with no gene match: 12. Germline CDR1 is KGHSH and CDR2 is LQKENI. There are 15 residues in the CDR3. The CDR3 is CASSSNLRGGSEQFF. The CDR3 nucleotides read TGTGCCAGCTCATCCAACCTGCGCGGGGGGAGTGAGCAGTTCTTC.

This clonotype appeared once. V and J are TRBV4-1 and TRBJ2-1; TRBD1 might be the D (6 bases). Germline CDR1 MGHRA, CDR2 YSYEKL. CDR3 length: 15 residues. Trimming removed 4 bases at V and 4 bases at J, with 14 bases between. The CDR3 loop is CASSPTGNIYNEQFF. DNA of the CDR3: TGCGCCAGCAGCCCGACAGGCAACATTTACAATGAGCAGTTCTTC.

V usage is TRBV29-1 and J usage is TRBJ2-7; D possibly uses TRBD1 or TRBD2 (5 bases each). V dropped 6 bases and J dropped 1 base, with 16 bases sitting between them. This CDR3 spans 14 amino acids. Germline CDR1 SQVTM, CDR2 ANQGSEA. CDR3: CSVQGGLTSYEQYF. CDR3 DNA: TGCAGCGTCCAGGGCGGGTTGACTTCCTACGAGCAGTACTTC.

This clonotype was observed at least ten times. The CDR3 nucleotides read TGTGCCAGCAGCCAAGGGTTGGCAACTAGCACAGATACGCAGTATTTT. Encoded protein: CASSQGLATSTDTQYF. The chain has TRBV4-2 and TRBJ2-3, with D unresolved. Germline CDR1 is LGHNA and CDR2 is YNFKEQ. V gave up 1 base and J gave up 0 bases, with 11 bases separating them. The length of the CDR3 is 16 residues.

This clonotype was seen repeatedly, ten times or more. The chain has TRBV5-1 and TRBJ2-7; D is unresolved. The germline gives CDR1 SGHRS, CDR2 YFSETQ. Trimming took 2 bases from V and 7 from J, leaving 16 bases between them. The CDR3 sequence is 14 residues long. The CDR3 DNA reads TGCGCCAGCAGCTTTGAGACATCTCGCAGGGAGCAGTACTTC. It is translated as CASSFETSRREQYF.

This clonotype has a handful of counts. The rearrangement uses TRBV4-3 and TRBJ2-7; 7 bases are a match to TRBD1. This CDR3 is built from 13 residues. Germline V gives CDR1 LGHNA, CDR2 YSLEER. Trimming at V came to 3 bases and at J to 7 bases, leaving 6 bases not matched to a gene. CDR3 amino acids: CASSQEDRLEQYF. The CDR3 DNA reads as TGCGCCAGCAGCCAGGAGGACAGGCTTGAGCAGTACTTC.

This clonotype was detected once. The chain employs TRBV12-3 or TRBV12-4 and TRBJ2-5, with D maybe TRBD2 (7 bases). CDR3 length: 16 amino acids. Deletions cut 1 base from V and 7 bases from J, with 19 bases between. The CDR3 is CASSLGPGGGLATQYF. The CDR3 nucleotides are TGTGCCAGCAGTTTAGGTCCAGGCGGGGGCCTGGCGACCCAGTACTTC.

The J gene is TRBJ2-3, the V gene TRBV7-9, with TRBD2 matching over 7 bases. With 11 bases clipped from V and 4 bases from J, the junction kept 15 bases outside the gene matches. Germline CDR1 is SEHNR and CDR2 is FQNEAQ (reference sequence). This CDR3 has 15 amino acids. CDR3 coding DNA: TGTGCCGGAGGCCCGGGAGCGGGGTACCCAGATACGCAGTATTTT. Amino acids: CAGGPGAGYPDTQYF.

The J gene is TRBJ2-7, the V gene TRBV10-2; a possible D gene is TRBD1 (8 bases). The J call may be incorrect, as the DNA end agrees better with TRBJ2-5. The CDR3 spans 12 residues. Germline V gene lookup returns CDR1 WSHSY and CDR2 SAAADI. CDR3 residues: CASRDREGTQYF. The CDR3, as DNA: TGCGCCAGCAGGGACAGGGAGGGGACCCAGTACTTC.

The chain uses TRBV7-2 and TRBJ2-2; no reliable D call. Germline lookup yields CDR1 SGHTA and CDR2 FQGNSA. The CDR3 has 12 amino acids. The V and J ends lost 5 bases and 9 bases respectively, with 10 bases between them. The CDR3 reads CASSRLARELFF. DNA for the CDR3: TGTGCCAGCAGCCGACTTGCTCGGGAGCTGTTTTTT.

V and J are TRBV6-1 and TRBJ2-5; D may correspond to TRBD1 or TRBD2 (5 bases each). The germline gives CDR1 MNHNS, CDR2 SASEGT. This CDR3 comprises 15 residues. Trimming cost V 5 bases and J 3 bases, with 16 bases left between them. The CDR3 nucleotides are TGTGCCAGCAGTCTGGGACCGAGAGGGAAAGAGACCCAGTACTTC. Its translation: CASSLGPRGKETQYF.

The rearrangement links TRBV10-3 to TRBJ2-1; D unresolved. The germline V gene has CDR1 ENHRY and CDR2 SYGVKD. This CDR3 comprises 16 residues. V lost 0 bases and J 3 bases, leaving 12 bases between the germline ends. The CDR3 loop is CAISESPRTGYNEQFF. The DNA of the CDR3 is TGTGCCATCAGTGAGTCGCCGCGGACCGGCTACAATGAGCAGTTCTTC.

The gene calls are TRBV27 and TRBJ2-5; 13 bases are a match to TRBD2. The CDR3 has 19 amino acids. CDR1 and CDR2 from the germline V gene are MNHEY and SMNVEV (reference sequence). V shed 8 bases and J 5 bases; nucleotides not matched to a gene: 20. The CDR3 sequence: CASGPLRRTSGGAGETQYF. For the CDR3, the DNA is TGTGCCAGCGGACCCCTAAGACGCACTAGCGGGGGGGCCGGGGAGACCCAGTACTTC.

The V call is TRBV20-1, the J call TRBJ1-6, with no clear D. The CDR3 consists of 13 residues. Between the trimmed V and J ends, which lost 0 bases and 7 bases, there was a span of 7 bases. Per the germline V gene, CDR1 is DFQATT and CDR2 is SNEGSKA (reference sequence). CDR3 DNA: TGCAGTGCTAGAGATACCCGAAATTCACCCCTCCACTTT. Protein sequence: CSARDTRNSPLHF.

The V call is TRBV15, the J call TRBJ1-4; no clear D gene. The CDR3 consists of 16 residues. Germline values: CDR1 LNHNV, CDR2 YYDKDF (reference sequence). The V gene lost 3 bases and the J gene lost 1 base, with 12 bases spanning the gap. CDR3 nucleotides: TGTGCCACCAGCAGCCGCCGGGAGGAAACTAATGAAAAACTGTTTTTT. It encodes CATSSRREETNEKLFF.

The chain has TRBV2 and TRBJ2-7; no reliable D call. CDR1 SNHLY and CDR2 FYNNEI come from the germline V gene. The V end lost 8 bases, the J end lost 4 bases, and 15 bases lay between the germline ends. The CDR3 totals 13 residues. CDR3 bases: TGTGCCAGCCGGACCCTACTTCGATACGAGCAGTACTTC. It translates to CASRTLLRYEQYF. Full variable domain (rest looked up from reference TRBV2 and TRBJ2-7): EPEVTQTPSHQVTQMGQEVILRCVPISNHLYFYWYRQILGQKVEFLVSFYNNEISEKSEIFDDQFSVERPDGSNFTLKIRSTKLEDSAMYFCASRTLLRYEQYFGPGTRLTVT.

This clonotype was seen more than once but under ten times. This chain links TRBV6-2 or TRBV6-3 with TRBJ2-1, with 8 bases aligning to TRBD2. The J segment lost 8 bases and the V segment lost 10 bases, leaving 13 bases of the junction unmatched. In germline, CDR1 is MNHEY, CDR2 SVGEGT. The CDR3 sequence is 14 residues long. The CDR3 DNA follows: TGTGCCACCGGGGGGGCAGGACCTAGCGATGAGCAGTTCTTC. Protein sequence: CATGGAGPSDEQFF.